This is a list of T cell receptor beta chains from one sample in a study of technical replicates of blood from a few donors. Sequencing was performed with immunoSEQ multiplex PCR; in TCRdb, only in-frame clones are kept and a portion is missing. The table lists about 94,000 clones, approximately 95% of them singletons, with around 0.21% in the top ten. The sample consisted of T cells isolated from PBMCs. The receptors here all came from a human donor in good health. The CDR3 runs from the conserved cysteine through the conserved F or W. The D gene is left open where the match is weak. Some rows have no size entry. The others give once, few or many, or a class for an expanded clone.

j_call clone_size v_call d_call cdr3_nt cdr3_aa
TRBJ2-3 - TRBV2 - TGTGCCAGCAGGAAGGGACACACAGATACGCAGTATTTT CASRKGHTDTQYF
TRBJ2-1 - TRBV28 TRBD1 TGTGCCAGCAGTCCTCGGGGGCAGGGGGCGAATGAGCAGTTCTTC CASSPRGQGANEQFF
TRBJ1-1 - TRBV2 TRBD1 TGTGCCACGGTAACAGGGGGCTCGTATAGTGGGGCTTTCTTT CATVTGGSYSGAFF
TRBJ2-7 - TRBV11-3 - TGTGCCAGCAGCTTAGTCTGGGGCGCAGGTCTCTACGAGCAGTACTTC CASSLVWGAGLYEQYF
TRBJ1-1 - TRBV5-1 - TGCGCCAGCAGCGGACAGTCAGCGAACACTGAAGCTTTCTTT CASSGQSANTEAFF
TRBJ2-7 - TRBV4-1 - TGCGCCAGCAAAGCCACAAAGGAGGTGGGGTACGAGCAGTACTTC CASKATKEVGYEQYF
TRBJ1-3 - TRBV25-1 - TGTGCCAACAAACAGGGACCTGGAAACACCATATATTTT CANKQGPGNTIYF
TRBJ2-2 - TRBV27 - TGTGCCAGCAGTTCAGGCGGGCGGGAAAGGACGAACACCGGGGAGCTGTTTTTT CASSSGGRERTNTGELFF
TRBJ2-3 - TRBV7-2 TRBD1 TGTGCCAGCAGCTTAGCCTTCGGGGTCGGGGACAGGGGGGCCATGTTTGGGGATACGCAGTATTTT CASSLAFGVGDRGAMFGDTQYF
TRBJ1-1 - TRBV7-9 - TGTGCCAGCAGCCCCATCCTAGGGGCCATGAACACTGAAGCTTTCTTT CASSPILGAMNTEAFF
TRBJ2-1 - TRBV4-1 - TGCGCCAGCAGCCAAGACTCGGCAGGGAACTCCTACAATGAGCAGTTCTTC CASSQDSAGNSYNEQFF
TRBJ2-1 once TRBV28 TRBD2 TGTGCCAGCAGTTCCCAAGGACGGCTAGGACTAGACTACAATGAGCAGTTCTTC CASSSQGRLGLDYNEQFF